The 22 T cell receptor beta chains in this list originate from one sample, sequenced in a study of T cell repertoires in cytomegalovirus infection. In TCRdb, the reads were re-called with MiXCR into one record per CDR3 protein. The repertoire consists of hundreds of thousands of distinct CDR3 sequences, with approximately 24% occurring once and the leading ten covering roughly 8%. The sample was CD8+ T cells from PBMCs. The receptors shown here come from a human donor in good health (CMV status not recorded). Some clones in this sample may be carry-over from other donors' samples.

The table lists this clonotype with a few counts. V gene TRBV14 combines with J gene TRBJ2-5, with a tentative D call TRBD2 (5 bases). The CDR3 consists of 16 residues. The V and J ends lost 3 bases and 2 bases respectively, with 16 bases between them. Germline CDR1 and CDR2: SGHDN and FVKESK. The DNA of the CDR3 is TGTGCCAGCAGCCACCTCAGTGGAGGCGCACAAGAGACCCAGTACTTC. Translation gives CASSHLSGGAQETQYF. The full variable domain, rest sourced from reference TRBV14 and TRBJ2-5, is EAGVTQFPSHSVIEKGQTVTLRCDPISGHDNLYWYRRVMGKEIKFLLHFVKESKQDESGMPNNRFLAERTGGTYSTLKVQPAELEDSGVYFCASSHLSGGAQETQYFGPGTRLLVL.

This clonotype showed up many times. J is TRBJ2-5 and V is TRBV11-2; D is unclear. V was trimmed by 1 base and J by 5 bases, leaving 11 bases between them. Germline CDR1 reads SGHAT; CDR2 reads FQNNGV. CDR3 length: 14 amino acids. This CDR3 is CASSLVALVETQYF. The CDR3 nucleotides read TGTGCCAGCAGCTTAGTGGCTCTAGTGGAGACCCAGTACTTC.

This clonotype was seen repeatedly, ten times or more. The chain links TRBV12-5 to TRBJ1-2; 10 bases match TRBD1. The CDR3 has 14 residues. Germline assignment: CDR1 LGHNT and CDR2 FRNRAP. The trim removed 6 bases at V and 8 bases at J, leaving 9 bases unmatched. The CDR3 nucleotides are TGTGCTAGTGGGGACAGGGGGTTACTCTGGGGCTACACCTTC. Translating it yields CASGDRGLLWGYTF.

This clonotype was counted many times. The rearrangement uses TRBV6-6 and TRBJ1-3; TRBD1 agrees at 8 bases. CDR3 length: 15 residues. Germline loops: CDR1 MNHNY, CDR2 SVGAGI (reference sequence). After removal of 2 bases from V and 6 bases from J, the junction contained 6 bases not matched to a gene. The CDR3 nucleotides are TGTGCCAGCAGTTACCGACAGGGGCTGGAAAACACCATATATTTT. Its protein product is CASSYRQGLENTIYF.

The chain has TRBV27 and TRBJ1-5; 8 nucleotides match TRBD1. V trimming: 2 bases; J trimming: 1 base; junction bases outside the gene matches: 7. CDR1 and CDR2 from the germline V gene are MNHEY and SMNVEV (reference sequence). The CDR3 contains 17 residues. CDR3 DNA sequence: TGTGCCAGCAGTTTACTCGGACAGGGCGGGAGCAATCAGCCCCAGCATTTT. Amino acids: CASSLLGQGGSNQPQHF.

This clonotype turned up a few times. The chain has TRBV7-6 and TRBJ1-1, with a weak D call TRBD1 (6 bases). Germline V gene data show CDR1 as SGHVS and CDR2 as FNYEAQ. The CDR3 length is 13 residues. V lost 6 bases and J 8 bases, leaving 16 bases between the germline ends. In DNA form, the CDR3 reads TGTGCCAGCAGGGTCAGGGGATCTGGGGAAGCTTTCTTT. Translating it yields CASRVRGSGEAFF.

The CDR3 loop is CSVEDGGSLNYGYTF. The CDR3 nucleotides read TGCAGCGTTGAAGATGGGGGGAGCCTTAACTATGGCTACACCTTC. The chain uses TRBV29-1 and TRBJ1-2; weak D call: TRBD1 (5 bases). Germline values: CDR1 SQVTM, CDR2 ANQGSEA. With 0 bases removed from V and 1 base from J, the gap between germline ends came to 12 bases. The CDR3 spans 15 residues.

This clonotype came up many times. The chain joins TRBV7-8 to TRBJ2-7; the match to TRBD2 covers 7 bases. Trimming cost V 0 bases and J 3 bases; bases outside gene matches: 2. From germline, CDR1 is SGHVS and CDR2 FQNEAQ. The CDR3 is 14 residues long. The CDR3 sequence is CASSLAGGDYEQYV. CDR3 DNA: TGTGCCAGCAGCTTAGCGGGGGGGGACTACGAGCAGTACGTC.

The chain couples TRBV7-4 to TRBJ2-1, with D possibly matching TRBD1 (8 bases). Per the germline V gene, CDR1 is SGHVT and CDR2 is SQSDAQ. The CDR3 extends over 13 amino acids. For the CDR3, the DNA is TGTGTAACTCACAGGGGGGGTTACAATGAGCAGTTCTTC. Protein sequence: CVTHRGGYNEQFF.

CDR3 in DNA: TGTGCCAGCAGTTTCAGGGTTATGGAAACTGAAGCTTTCTTT. This sequence encodes CASSFRVMETEAFF. The genes are TRBV6-5 and TRBJ1-1; weak D call: TRBD1 (5 bases). Germline V gene data show CDR1 as MNHEY and CDR2 as SVGAGI. V was shortened by 4 bases and J by 5 bases, with 14 bases between the two germline ends. CDR3 length: 14 residues.

This chain connects TRBV9 to TRBJ2-2; D uncertain. The CDR3 is made up of 16 amino acids. Germline-derived CDR1 and CDR2 are SGDLS and YYNGEE. With 0 bases removed from V and 0 bases from J, the gap between germline ends came to 9 bases. The CDR3 nucleotides read TGTGCCAGCAGCGTAGGAATCAACACGAACACCGGGGAGCTGTTTTTT. It codes for CASSVGINTNTGELFF.

The rearrangement joins TRBV6-6 to TRBJ1-1; D gene unclear. The CDR3 extends over 14 amino acids. V was trimmed by 1 base and J by 4 bases, leaving 10 bases between them. In germline, CDR1 is MNHNY, CDR2 SVGAGI (reference sequence). Here the CDR3 DNA reads TGTGCCAGCAGTTACTTTAGCGGGAGCACTGAAGCTTTCTTT. This translates into CASSYFSGSTEAFF.

In its sample, this clonotype was seen a few times. The chain recombines TRBV20-1 with TRBJ1-1; the match to TRBD1 covers 11 bases. The CDR3 contains 20 residues. Germline loops: CDR1 DFQATT, CDR2 SNEGSKA (reference sequence). The V and J ends lost 0 bases and 4 bases, in that order; junction bases with no gene match: 19. CDR3 in amino acids: CSARDNHGQGAFWMFTEAFF. The CDR3, as DNA: TGCAGTGCTAGAGATAATCATGGACAGGGGGCTTTTTGGATGTTCACTGAAGCTTTCTTT.

This clonotype was observed at least ten times. This chain joins TRBV28 and TRBJ2-7; 10 bases map to TRBD2. Germline lookup yields CDR1 MDHEN and CDR2 SYDVKM. The CDR3 loop spans 14 amino acids. The V and J ends lost 6 bases and 7 bases, in that order; junction bases with no gene match: 9. The CDR3 loop reads CASSSETSGWEQYV. The CDR3 DNA is TGTGCCAGCAGCTCGGAGACTAGCGGGTGGGAGCAGTACGTC.

The V gene is TRBV20-1, the J gene TRBJ1-5; D is unresolved. Trimming took off 1 base at V and 5 bases at J, with 15 bases between the two ends. From germline, CDR1 is DFQATT and CDR2 SNEGSKA (reference sequence). CDR3 length equals 15 residues. CDR3 loop: CSARAKGIWDQPQHF. The CDR3, as DNA: TGCAGTGCTAGAGCTAAGGGTATTTGGGATCAGCCCCAGCATTTT.

This clonotype was detected many times. The genes are TRBV7-9 and TRBJ2-7; D could derive from TRBD1 or TRBD2 (5 bases each). Germline V lookup: CDR1 SEHNR, CDR2 FQNEAQ (reference sequence). Trimming removed 5 bases from V and 5 bases from J, with 16 bases in between. This CDR3 has 14 amino acids. CDR3 coding DNA: TGTGCCAGCAGCGCCCCCGGGGCCCGCAACGAGCAGTACGTC. This encodes CASSAPGARNEQYV.

This clonotype was seen a handful of times. The chain links TRBV5-6 to TRBJ2-7; TRBD2 matches at 13 bases. After removal of 4 bases from V and 8 bases from J, the junction contained 9 bases not matched to a gene. Per the germline V gene, CDR1 is SGHDT and CDR2 is YYEEEE. This CDR3 has 15 amino acids. CDR3 DNA: TGTGCCAGCAGCCTCGGGACTAGCGGGGCCCACCAGCAGTACGTC. Its protein is CASSLGTSGAHQQYV.

This clonotype was picked up a small number of times. The gene calls are TRBV28 and TRBJ1-5; D is uncertain. Trimming removed 2 bases from V and 6 bases from J, with 14 bases in between. Germline-derived CDR1 and CDR2 are MDHEN and SYDVKM. This CDR3 has 15 residues. Written as DNA, the CDR3 is TGTGCCAGCAGTTTAAGAAGGGCTGGCAGTCAGCCCCAGCATTTT. Residues: CASSLRRAGSQPQHF.

J is TRBJ1-6 and V is TRBV6-4, with a weak D call TRBD1 (6 bases). The V gene's germline CDR1 is MRHNA and CDR2 SNTAGT. Trimming removed 3 bases from V and 9 bases from J, with 9 bases in between. CDR3 length: 13 amino acids. The chain's CDR3 is CASSEQGGSPLHF. The CDR3 coding sequence is TGTGCCAGCAGTGAACAGGGTGGTTCACCCCTCCACTTT.

Details on this clonotype: The junction departs from germline at one end; a sequencing error may be responsible. The chain combines TRBV25-1 with TRBJ1-2; D perhaps matches TRBD1 (6 bases). This CDR3 has 14 residues. Germline V CDR1 and CDR2: MGHDK, SYGVNS. The CDR3 DNA follows: TGTGCCAACAGTGAGGGGGTTCTCAACTATGGCTACACCTTC. Translation: CANSEGVLNYGYTF.

The DNA of the CDR3 is TGCAGCGGGGTTATAGGGACGCAGTATTTT. It is translated as CSGVIGTQYF. The gene calls are TRBV29-1 and TRBJ2-3; D gene unclear. V was clipped by 7 bases and J by 9 bases, with 11 bases between them. Germline values: CDR1 SQVTM, CDR2 ANQGSEA. CDR3 size: 10 residues.

There are a few counts of this clonotype. The gene calls are TRBV11-2 and TRBJ2-7; possibly TRBD1 for D (5 bases). Germline CDR1 is SGHAT and CDR2 is FQNNGV. V shed 1 base and J shed 5 bases, with 15 bases lying between them. The CDR3 has 15 amino acids. For the CDR3, the DNA is TGTGCCAGCAGCTTAGGAGCAGGGCGGCGCAACGAGCAGTACTTC. Amino acid sequence: CASSLGAGRRNEQYF.